Sequencing of this T cell receptor beta chain was carried out in a study of CD8 T cells in ankylosing spondylitis. MiXCR, applied by TCRdb to the 5' RACE reads, yields one record per CDR3 protein. The sample records 150,000 to 200,000 distinct CDR3 sequences, roughly 13% being singletons. Whole-study results and caveats: Some of these motif variants have turned up before, in reports on reactive arthritis synovial fluid and blood. Disease-linked clones, CD8+, were relatively rare in peripheral blood.

The V gene's germline CDR1 is SGHTA and CDR2 FQGNSA. Trimming left V 3 bases short and J 6 bases short, with 15 bases between. There are 14 residues in the CDR3. In its sample, this clonotype was seen many times. Its antigen remains unidentified. Sequencing was performed on blood, either unsorted or a sorted T cell fraction (not recorded which). The sequence was obtained from a female donor with ankylosing spondylitis or in good health (not recorded which). The genes are TRBV7-2 and TRBJ2-7; D possibly matches TRBD1 or TRBD2 (5 bases each). CDR3 protein: CASSLGPTSREQYF. CDR3 DNA: TGTGCCAGCAGCTTGGGACCGACGAGCCGCGAGCAGTACTTC.